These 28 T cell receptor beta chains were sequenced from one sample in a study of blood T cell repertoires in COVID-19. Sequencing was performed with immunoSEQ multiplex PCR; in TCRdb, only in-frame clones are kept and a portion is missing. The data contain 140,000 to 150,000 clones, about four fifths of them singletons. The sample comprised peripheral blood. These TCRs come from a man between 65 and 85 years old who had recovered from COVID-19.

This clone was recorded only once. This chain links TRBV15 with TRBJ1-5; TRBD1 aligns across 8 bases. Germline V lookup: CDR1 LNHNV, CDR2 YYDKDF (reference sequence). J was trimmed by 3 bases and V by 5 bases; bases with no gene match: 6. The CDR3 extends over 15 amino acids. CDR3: CATSGGQVSNQPQHF. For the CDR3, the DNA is TGTGCCACCAGCGGGGGACAGGTCTCCAATCAGCCCCAGCATTTT.

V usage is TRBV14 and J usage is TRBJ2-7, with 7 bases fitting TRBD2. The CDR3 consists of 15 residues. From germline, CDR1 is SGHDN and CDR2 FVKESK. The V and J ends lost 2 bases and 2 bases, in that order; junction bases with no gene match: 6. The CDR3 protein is CASSQIERGTYEQYF. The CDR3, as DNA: TGTGCCAGCAGCCAAATTGAGCGGGGAACCTACGAGCAGTACTTC.

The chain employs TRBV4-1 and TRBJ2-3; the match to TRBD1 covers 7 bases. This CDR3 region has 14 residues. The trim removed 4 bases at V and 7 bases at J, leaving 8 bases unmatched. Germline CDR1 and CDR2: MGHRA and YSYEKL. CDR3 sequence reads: CASSPTEGAHTQYF. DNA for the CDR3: TGCGCCAGCAGCCCAACAGAGGGGGCCCATACGCAGTATTTT.

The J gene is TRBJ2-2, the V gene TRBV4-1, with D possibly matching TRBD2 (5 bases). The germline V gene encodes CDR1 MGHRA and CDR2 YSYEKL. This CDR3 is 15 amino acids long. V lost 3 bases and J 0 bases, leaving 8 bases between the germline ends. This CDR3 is CASSHPGTNTGELFF. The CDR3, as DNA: TGCGCCAGCAGCCACCCGGGGACGAACACCGGGGAGCTGTTTTTT.

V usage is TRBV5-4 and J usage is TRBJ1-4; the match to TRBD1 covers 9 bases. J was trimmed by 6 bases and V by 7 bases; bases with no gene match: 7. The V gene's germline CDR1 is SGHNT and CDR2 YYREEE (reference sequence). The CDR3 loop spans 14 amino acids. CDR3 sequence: CASGRTGEDEKLFF. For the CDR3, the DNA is TGTGCCAGCGGAAGGACAGGGGAAGATGAAAAACTGTTTTTT.

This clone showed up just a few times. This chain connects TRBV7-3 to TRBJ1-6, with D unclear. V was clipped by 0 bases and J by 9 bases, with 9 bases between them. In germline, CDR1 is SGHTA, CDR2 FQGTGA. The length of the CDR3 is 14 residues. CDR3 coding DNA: TGTGCCAGCAGCTTAACCGGGTTTACTTCACCCCTCCACTTT. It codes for CASSLTGFTSPLHF.

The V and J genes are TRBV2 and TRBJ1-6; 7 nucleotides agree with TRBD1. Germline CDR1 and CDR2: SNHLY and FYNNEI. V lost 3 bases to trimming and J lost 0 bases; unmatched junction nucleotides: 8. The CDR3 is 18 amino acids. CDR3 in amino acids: CASSENRGLRSYNSPLHF. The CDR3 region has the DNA TGTGCCAGCAGTGAGAACAGGGGCCTCCGCTCCTATAATTCACCCCTCCACTTT. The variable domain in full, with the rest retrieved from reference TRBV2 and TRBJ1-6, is EPEVTQTPSHQVTQMGQEVILRCVPISNHLYFYWYRQILGQKVEFLVSFYNNEISEKSEIFDDQFSVERPDGSNFTLKIRSTKLEDSAMYFCASSENRGLRSYNSPLHFGNGTRLTVT.

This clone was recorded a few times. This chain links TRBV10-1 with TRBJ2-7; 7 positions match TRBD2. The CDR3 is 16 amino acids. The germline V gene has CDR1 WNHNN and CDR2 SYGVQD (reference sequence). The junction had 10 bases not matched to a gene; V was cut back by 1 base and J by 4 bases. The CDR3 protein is CASSEYASGAGYEQYF. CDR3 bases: TGCGCCAGCAGTGAGTATGCTAGCGGAGCCGGTTACGAGCAGTACTTC.

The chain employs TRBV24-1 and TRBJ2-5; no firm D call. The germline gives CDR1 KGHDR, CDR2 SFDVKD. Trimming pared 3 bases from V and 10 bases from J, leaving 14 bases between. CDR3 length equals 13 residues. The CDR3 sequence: CATSDPSTPGQYF. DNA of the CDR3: TGTGCCACCAGTGATCCTTCGACCCCAGGCCAGTACTTC.

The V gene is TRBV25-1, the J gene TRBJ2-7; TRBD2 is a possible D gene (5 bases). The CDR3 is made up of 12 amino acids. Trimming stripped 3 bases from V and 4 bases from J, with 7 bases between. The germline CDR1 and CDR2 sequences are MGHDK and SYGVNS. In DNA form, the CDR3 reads TGTGCCAGCAGTGACCGGGATTACGAGCAGTACTTC. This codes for CASSDRDYEQYF.

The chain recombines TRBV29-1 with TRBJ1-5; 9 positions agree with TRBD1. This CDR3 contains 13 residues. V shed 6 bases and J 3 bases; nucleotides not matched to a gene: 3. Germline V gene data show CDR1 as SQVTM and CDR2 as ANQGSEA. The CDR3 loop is CSVGTGINQPQHF. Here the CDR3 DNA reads TGCAGCGTCGGGACAGGGATCAATCAGCCCCAGCATTTT. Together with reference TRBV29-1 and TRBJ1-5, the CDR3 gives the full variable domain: SAVISQKPSRDICQRGTSLTIQCQVDSQVTMMFWYRQQPGQSLTLIATANQGSEATYESGFVIDKFPISRPNLTFSTLTVSNMSPEDSSIYLCSVGTGINQPQHFGDGTRLSIL.

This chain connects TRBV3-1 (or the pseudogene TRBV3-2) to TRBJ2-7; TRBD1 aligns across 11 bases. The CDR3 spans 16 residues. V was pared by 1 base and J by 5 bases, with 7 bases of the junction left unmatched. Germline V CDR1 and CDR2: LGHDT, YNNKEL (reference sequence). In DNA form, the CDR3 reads TGTGCCAGCAGCCAAGCCGGTGGGACAGGGGGTAACGAGCAGTACTTC. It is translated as CASSQAGGTGGNEQYF.

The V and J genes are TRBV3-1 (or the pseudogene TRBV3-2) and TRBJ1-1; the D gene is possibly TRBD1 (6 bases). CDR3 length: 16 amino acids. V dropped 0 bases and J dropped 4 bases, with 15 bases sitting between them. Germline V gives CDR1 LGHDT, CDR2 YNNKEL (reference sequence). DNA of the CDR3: TGTGCCAGCAGCCAAGAAACTTTACAAGGGGGCACTGAAGCTTTCTTT. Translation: CASSQETLQGGTEAFF.

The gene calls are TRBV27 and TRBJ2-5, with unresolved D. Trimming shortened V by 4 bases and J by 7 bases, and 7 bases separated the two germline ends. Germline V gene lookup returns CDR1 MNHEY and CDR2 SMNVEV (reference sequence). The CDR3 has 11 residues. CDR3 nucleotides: TGTGCCAGCAGTTCCGGGTGGACCCAGTACTTC. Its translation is CASSSGWTQYF.

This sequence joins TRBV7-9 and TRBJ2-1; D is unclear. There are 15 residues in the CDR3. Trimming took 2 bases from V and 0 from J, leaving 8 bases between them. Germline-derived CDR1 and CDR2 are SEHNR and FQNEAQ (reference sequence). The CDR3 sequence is CASSLSVPSYNEQFF. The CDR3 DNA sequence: TGTGCCAGCAGCTTATCGGTCCCCTCCTACAATGAGCAGTTCTTC. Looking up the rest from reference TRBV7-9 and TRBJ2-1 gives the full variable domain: DTGVSQNPRHKITKRGQNVTFRCDPISEHNRLYWYRQTLGQGPEFLTYFQNEAQLEKSRLLSDRFSAERPKGSFSTLEIQRTEQGDSAMYLCASSLSVPSYNEQFFGPGTRLTVL.

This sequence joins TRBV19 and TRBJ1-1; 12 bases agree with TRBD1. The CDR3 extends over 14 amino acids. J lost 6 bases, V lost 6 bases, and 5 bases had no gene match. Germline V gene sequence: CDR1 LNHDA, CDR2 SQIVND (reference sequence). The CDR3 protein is CASRPGQGAAEAFF. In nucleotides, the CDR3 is TGTGCCAGTAGACCGGGACAGGGGGCCGCTGAAGCTTTCTTT.

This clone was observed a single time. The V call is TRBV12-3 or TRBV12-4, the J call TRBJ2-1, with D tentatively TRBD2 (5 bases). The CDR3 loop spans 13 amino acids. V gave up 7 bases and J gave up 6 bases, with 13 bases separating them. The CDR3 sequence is CASTSGLTNEQFF. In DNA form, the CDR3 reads TGTGCCAGCACCTCCGGACTTACCAATGAGCAGTTCTTC.

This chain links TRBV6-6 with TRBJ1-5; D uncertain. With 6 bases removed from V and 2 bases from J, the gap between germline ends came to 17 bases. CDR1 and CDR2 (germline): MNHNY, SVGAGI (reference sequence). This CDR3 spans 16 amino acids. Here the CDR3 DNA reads TGTGCCAGCAGACCTACCCAGGCAGAAGGCAATCAGCCCCAGCATTTT. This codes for CASRPTQAEGNQPQHF.

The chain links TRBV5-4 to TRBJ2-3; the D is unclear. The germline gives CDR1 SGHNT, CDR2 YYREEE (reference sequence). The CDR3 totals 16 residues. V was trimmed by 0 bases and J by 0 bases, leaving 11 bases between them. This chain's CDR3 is CASSLAVAVSTDTQYF. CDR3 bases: TGTGCCAGCAGCTTGGCCGTCGCAGTTAGCACAGATACGCAGTATTTT.

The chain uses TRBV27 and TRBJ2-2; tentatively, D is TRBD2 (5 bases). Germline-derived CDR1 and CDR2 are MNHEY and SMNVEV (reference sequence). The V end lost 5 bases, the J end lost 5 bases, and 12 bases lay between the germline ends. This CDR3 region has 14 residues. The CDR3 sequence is CASSGGFLTGELFF. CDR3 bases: TGTGCCAGCAGTGGCGGGTTTCTAACCGGGGAGCTGTTTTTT.

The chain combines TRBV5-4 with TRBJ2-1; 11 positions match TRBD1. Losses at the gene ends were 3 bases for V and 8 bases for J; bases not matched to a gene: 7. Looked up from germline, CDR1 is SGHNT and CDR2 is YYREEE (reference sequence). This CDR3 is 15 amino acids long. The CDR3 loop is CASSSGQGALDEQFF. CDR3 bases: TGTGCCAGCAGCTCCGGACAGGGGGCTCTGGATGAGCAGTTCTTC.

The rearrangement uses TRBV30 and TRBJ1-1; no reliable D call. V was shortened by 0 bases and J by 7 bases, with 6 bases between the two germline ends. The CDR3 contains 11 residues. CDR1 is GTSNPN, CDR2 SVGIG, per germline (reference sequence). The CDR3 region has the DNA TGTGCCTGGAGTGTACGGGTTGAAGCTTTCTTT. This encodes CAWSVRVEAFF.

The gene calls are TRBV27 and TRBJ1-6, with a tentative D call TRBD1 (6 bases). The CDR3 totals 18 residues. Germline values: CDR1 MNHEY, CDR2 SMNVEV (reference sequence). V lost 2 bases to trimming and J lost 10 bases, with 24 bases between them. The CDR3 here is CASSLMGRRGFTYSPLHF. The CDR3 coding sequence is TGTGCCAGCAGTTTAATGGGCAGAAGGGGGTTTACTTACTCACCCCTCCACTTT.

Here the CDR3 DNA reads TGTGCCAGCAGTTCTGGGGGGCTAGCGGGAGGGCCTATAGAGACCCAGTACTTC. Its protein is CASSSGGLAGGPIETQYF. The rearrangement joins TRBV2 to TRBJ2-5; 12 bases line up with TRBD2. The CDR3 has 18 amino acids. The junction had 14 bases not matched to a gene; V was cut back by 5 bases and J by 4 bases. Germline V gives CDR1 SNHLY, CDR2 FYNNEI.

CDR3 DNA sequence: TGTGCCAGCAGCCCCGCACTAGCGGGAGGGAGGGTTGAGCAGTTCTTC. Translated, it gives CASSPALAGGRVEQFF. The chain uses TRBV11-3 and TRBJ2-1; TRBD2 matches at 13 bases. Germline V gene lookup returns CDR1 SGHNT and CDR2 YENEEA. V shed 5 bases, J shed 9 bases, and the junction held 10 bases outside the gene matches. The CDR3 is 16 amino acids.

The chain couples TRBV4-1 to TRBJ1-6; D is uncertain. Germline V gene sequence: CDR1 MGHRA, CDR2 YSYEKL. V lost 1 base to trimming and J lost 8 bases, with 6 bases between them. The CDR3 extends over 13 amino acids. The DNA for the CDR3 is TGCGCCAGCAGCCAAGTAGCCGATTCACCCCTCCACTTT. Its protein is CASSQVADSPLHF.

CDR3 DNA sequence: TGTGCCGTGGAGGGACAGGATGGAAACACCATATATTTT. Its protein product is CAVEGQDGNTIYF. The chain links TRBV10-3 to TRBJ1-3; 8 bases match TRBD1. Per the germline V gene, CDR1 is ENHRY and CDR2 is SYGVKD. CDR3 size: 13 residues. V lost 11 bases and J lost 3; bases outside the gene matches: 6.

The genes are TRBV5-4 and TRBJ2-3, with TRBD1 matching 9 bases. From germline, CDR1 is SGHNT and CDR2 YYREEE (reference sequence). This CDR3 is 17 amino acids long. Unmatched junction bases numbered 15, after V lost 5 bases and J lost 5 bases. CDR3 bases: TGTGCCAGCAGTAACCGGATCGGGACAGGGCGGTTAGATACGCAGTATTTT. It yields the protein CASSNRIGTGRLDTQYF.